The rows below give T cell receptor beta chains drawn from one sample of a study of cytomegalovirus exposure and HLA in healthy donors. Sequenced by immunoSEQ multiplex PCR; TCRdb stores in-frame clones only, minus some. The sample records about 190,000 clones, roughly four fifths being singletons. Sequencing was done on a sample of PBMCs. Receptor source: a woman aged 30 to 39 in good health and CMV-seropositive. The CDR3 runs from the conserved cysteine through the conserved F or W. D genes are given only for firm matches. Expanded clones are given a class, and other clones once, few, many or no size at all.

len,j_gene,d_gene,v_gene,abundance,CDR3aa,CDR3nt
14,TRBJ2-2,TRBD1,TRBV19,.,CASKTGGVTGELFF,TGTGCCAGTAAGACAGGGGGTGTCACCGGGGAGCTGTTTTTT
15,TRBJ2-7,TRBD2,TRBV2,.,CASRRETSGSSEQYF,TGTGCCAGCAGGAGGGAGACTAGCGGGAGTAGCGAGCAGTACTTC
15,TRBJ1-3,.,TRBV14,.,CASSQEGDPGNTIYF,TGTGCCAGCAGCCAAGAAGGGGATCCTGGAAACACCATATATTTT
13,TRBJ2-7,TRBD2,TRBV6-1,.,CASSAGGPGEQYF,TGTGCCAGCAGTGCGGGAGGGCCCGGCGAGCAGTACTTC
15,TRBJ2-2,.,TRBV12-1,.,CASSWTSATSGELFF,TGTGCCAGCAGCTGGACTAGCGCCACGTCCGGGGAGCTGTTTTTT
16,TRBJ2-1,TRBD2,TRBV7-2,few,CASRPPLAGRGDEQFF,TGTGCCAGCAGACCACCACTAGCGGGTCGCGGCGATGAGCAGTTCTTC
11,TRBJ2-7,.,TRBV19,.,CASSIPGEQYF,TGTGCCAGTAGTATTCCGGGCGAGCAGTACTTC
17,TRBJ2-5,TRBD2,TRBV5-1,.,CASSLGSGSLSQETQYF,TGCGCCAGCAGCTTAGGTAGCGGGAGTCTCAGCCAAGAGACCCAGTACTTC
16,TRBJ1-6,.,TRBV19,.,CASSIGGRQTSSPLHF,TGTGCCAGTAGTATCGGAGGACGACAAACTAGTTCACCCCTCCACTTT
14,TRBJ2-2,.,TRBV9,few,CASSVGGNTGELFF,TGTGCCAGCAGCGTAGGCGGAAACACCGGGGAGCTGTTTTTT
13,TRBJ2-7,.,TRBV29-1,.,CSVGTDTTYEQYF,TGCAGCGTTGGGACGGACACAACCTACGAGCAGTACTTC
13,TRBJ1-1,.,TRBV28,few,CASSFSGPGGAFF,TGTGCCAGCAGTTTCTCAGGGCCGGGGGGGGCTTTCTTT
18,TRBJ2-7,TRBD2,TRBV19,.,CASSPYLLTSGGSYEQYF,TGTGCCAGTAGTCCCTACCTTCTTACTAGCGGGGGCTCCTACGAGCAGTACTTC
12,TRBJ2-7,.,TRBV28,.,CASSSYTSEQYF,TGTGCCAGCAGTTCGTACACCTCCGAGCAGTACTTC
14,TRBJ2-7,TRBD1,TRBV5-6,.,CASSFGQGTHEQYF,TGTGCCAGCAGCTTCGGACAGGGGACCCACGAGCAGTACTTC
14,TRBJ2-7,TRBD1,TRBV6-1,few,CASRIDRVSYEQYF,TGTGCCAGCAGGATAGACAGGGTTAGTTACGAGCAGTACTTC
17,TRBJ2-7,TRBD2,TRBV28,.,CASSLGTSGRLTYEQYF,TGTGCCAGCAGTTTAGGGACTAGCGGGAGGTTAACCTACGAGCAGTACTTC
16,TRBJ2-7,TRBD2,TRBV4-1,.,CASSQRGTSGKDEQYF,TGCGCCAGCAGCCAACGCGGGACTAGCGGGAAAGACGAGCAGTACTTC
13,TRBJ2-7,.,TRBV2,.,CASSDRWSYEQYF,TGTGCCAGCAGTGATCGGTGGTCCTACGAGCAGTACTTC
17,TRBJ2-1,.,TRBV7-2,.,CASSLGGGNRRYNEQFF,TGTGCCAGCAGCTTAGGAGGAGGTAACCGGCGCTACAATGAGCAGTTCTTC
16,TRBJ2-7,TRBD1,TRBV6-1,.,CASSEAGTGVLYEQYF,TGTGCCAGCAGTGAAGCGGGGACAGGGGTTCTCTACGAGCAGTACTTC
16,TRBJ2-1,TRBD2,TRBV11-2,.,CASSLRNSGPYNEQFF,TGTGCCAGCAGCCTAAGGAATAGCGGGCCTTACAATGAGCAGTTCTTC
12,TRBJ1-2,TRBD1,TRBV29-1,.,CSVEDRGQGYTF,TGCAGCGTTGAAGACAGGGGGCAAGGCTACACCTTC
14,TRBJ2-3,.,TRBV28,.,CASSLSPYTDTQYF,TGTGCCAGCAGTTTATCCCCCTACACAGATACGCAGTATTTT
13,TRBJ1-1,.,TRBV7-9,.,CASSLGGKTEAFF,TGTGCCAGCAGCTTAGGAGGGAAGACTGAAGCTTTCTTT
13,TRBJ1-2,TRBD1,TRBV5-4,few,CASSSGTDYGYTF,TGTGCCAGCAGTTCCGGGACAGACTATGGCTACACCTTC
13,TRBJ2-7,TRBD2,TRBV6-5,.,CASTSGGGYEQYF,TGTGCCAGCACGTCGGGGGGGGGTTACGAGCAGTACTTC
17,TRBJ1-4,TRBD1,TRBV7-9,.,CSSSFSSGTGGGEKLFF,TGTTCCAGCAGCTTCTCTTCCGGGACAGGGGGCGGCGAAAAACTGTTTTTT
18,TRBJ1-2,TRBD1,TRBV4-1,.,CASSQGSLPGQGVYGYTF,TGCGCCAGCAGCCAAGGCTCTTTGCCGGGACAGGGGGTCTATGGCTACACCTTC
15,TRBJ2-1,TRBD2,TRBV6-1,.,CASSVTSGREVEQFF,TGTGCCAGCAGTGTGACTAGCGGGAGGGAGGTTGAGCAGTTCTTC
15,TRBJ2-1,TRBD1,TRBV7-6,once,CASRLGQGGFDEQFF,TGTGCCAGCAGACTAGGACAGGGGGGATTCGATGAGCAGTTCTTC
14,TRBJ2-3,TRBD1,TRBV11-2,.,CASSPGTDTDTQYF,TGTGCCAGCAGCCCGGGGACAGACACAGATACGCAGTATTTT
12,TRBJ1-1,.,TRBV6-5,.,CASRGGNTEAFF,TGTGCCAGCAGAGGCGGGAACACTGAAGCTTTCTTT
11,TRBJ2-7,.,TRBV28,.,CASRYYYEQYF,TGTGCCAGCAGATACTACTACGAGCAGTACTTC
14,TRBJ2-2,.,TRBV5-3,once,CARITRANTGELFF,TGTGCCAGAATCACCAGGGCGAACACCGGGGAGCTGTTTTTT
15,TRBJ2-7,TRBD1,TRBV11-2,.,CASSLGQGRRGEQYF,TGTGCCAGCAGCTTGGGACAGGGGCGAAGGGGCGAGCAGTACTTC
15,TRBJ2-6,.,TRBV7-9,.,CSSSLWAPGANVLTF,TGTTCCAGCAGCTTATGGGCCCCTGGGGCCAACGTCCTGACTTTC
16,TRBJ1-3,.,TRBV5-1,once,CASSSRQASSGNTIYF,TGCGCCAGCAGCTCGAGACAGGCCAGCTCTGGAAACACCATATATTTT
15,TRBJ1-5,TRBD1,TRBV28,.,CASSFGTGEGQPQHF,TGTGCCAGCAGTTTCGGGACAGGGGAAGGGCAGCCCCAGCATTTT
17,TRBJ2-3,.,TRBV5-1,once,CASSLAVRGSSTDTQYF,TGCGCCAGCAGCTTAGCCGTCCGGGGATCTAGCACAGATACGCAGTATTTT
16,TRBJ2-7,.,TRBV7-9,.,CASSYSTGLSSYEQYF,TGTGCCAGCAGCTACTCGACAGGTCTTAGCTCCTACGAGCAGTACTTC
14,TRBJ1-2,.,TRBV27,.,CASSLVLAKGGYTF,TGTGCCAGCAGTTTGGTGCTAGCTAAGGGTGGCTACACCTTC